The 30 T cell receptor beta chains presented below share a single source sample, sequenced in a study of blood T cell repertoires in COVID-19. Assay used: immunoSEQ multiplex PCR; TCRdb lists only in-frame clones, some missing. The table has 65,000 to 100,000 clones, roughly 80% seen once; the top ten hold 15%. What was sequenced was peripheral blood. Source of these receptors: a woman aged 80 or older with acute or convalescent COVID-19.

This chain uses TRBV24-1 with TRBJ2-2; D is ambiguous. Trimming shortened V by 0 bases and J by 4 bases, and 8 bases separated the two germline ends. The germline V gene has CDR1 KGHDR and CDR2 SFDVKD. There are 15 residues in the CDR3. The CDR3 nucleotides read TGTGCCACCAGTGATTTGAGTAGGAGCACCGGGGAGCTGTTTTTT. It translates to CATSDLSRSTGELFF.

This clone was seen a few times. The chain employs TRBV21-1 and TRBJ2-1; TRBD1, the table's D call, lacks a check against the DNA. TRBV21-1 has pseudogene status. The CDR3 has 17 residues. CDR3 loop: CASSKLGRESRNNEQFF. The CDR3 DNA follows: TGTGCCAGCAGCAAGCTTGGCAGGGAAAGCCGGAACAATGAGCAGTTCTTC.

The CDR3 loop is CASSQFTSGGKFF. The CDR3 region has the DNA TGTGCCAGCAGCCAATTTACTAGCGGGGGGAAGTTCTTC. The chain links TRBV3-1 (or the pseudogene TRBV3-2) to TRBJ2-1, with 12 bases identical to TRBD2. This CDR3 is 13 amino acids long. The germline V gene encodes CDR1 LGHDT and CDR2 YNNKEL (reference sequence). Unmatched junction bases numbered 4, after V lost 2 bases and J lost 14 bases.

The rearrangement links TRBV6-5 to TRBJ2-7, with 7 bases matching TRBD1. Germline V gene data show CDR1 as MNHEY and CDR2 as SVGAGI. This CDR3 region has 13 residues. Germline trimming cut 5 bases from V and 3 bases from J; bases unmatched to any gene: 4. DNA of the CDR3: TGTGCCAGCAGTCTGGGACAGCTCTACGAGCAGTACTTC. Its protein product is CASSLGQLYEQYF.

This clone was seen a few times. In DNA form, the CDR3 reads TGTGCCAGCTCACTACAGGGGGTTAGTTTCGACGAGCAGTACTTC. The encoded protein is CASSLQGVSFDEQYF. The V and J genes are TRBV18 and TRBJ2-7, with TRBD1 identical over 8 bases. From germline, CDR1 is KGHSH and CDR2 LQKENI. The CDR3 is 15 residues long. The V segment lost 4 bases and the J segment 5 bases; nucleotides outside the gene matches: 10.

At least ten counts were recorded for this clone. The CDR3 loop reads CASSPQGTGNYGYTF. CDR3 nucleotide sequence: TGTGCCAGCAGCCCCCAGGGGACAGGGAACTATGGCTACACCTTC. The chain has TRBV6-5 and TRBJ1-2; 9 positions match TRBD1. There are 15 residues in the CDR3. Germline CDR1 MNHEY, CDR2 SVGAGI. With V trimmed by 6 bases and J by 2 bases, 7 bases remained unmatched.

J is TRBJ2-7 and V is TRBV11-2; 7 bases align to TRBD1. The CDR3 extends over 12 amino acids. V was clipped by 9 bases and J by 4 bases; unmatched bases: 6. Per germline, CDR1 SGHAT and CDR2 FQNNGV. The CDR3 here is CASQQGTYEQYF. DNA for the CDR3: TGTGCCAGTCAACAGGGGACATACGAGCAGTACTTC.

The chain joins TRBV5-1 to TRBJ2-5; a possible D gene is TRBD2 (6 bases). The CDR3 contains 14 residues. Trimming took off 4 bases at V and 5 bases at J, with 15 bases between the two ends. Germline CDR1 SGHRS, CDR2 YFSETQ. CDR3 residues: CASSPSGLSETQYF. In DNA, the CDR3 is TGCGCCAGCAGCCCCTCGGGACTTTCGGAGACCCAGTACTTC. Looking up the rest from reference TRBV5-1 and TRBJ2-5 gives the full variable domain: KAGVTQTPRYLIKTRGQQVTLSCSPISGHRSVSWYQQTPGQGLQFLFEYFSETQRNKGNFPGRFSGRQFSNSRSEMNVSTLELGDSALYLCASSPSGLSETQYFGPGTRLLVL.

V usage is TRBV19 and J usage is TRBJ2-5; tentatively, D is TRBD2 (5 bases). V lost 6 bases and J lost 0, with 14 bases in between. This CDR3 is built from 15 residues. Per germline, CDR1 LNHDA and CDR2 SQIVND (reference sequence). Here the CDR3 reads CASSIGQRYQETQYF. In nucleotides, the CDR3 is TGTGCCAGTAGCATTGGGCAGCGGTACCAAGAGACCCAGTACTTC.

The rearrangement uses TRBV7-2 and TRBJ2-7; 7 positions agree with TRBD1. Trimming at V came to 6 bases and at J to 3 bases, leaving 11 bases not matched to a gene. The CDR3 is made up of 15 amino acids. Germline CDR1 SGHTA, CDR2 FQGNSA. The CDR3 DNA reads TGTGCCAGCAGGGTGCTGGGACAGCCTTACTACGAGCAGTACTTC. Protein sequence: CASRVLGQPYYEQYF.

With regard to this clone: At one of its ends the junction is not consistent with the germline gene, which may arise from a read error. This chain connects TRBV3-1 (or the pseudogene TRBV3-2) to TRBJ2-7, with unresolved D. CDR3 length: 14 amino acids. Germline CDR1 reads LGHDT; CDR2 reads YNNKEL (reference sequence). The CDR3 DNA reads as TGTGCCAGCAGCCAAGTGACTCCCTCCCACGAGCAGTACTTC. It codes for CASSQVTPSHEQYF.

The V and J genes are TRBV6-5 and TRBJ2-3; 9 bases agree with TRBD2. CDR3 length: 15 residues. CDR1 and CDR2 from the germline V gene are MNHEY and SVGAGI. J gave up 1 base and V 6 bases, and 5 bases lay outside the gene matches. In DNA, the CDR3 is TGTGCCAGCAGCCGGGGACTAGCCGGCACAGATACGCAGTATTTT. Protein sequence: CASSRGLAGTDTQYF.

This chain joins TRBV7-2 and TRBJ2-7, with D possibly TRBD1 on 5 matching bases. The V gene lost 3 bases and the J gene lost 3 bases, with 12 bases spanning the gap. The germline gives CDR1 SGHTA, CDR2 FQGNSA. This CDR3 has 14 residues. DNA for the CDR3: TGTGCCAGCAGCTTGGATGGGGCTAGCTACGAGCAGTACTTC. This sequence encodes CASSLDGASYEQYF.

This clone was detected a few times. The chain's CDR3 is CATSPGQRDNSPLHF. CDR3 nucleotides: TGTGCCACCAGTCCGGGACAGCGGGATAATTCACCCCTCCACTTT. The J gene is TRBJ1-6, the V gene TRBV24-1; 7 nucleotides line up with TRBD1. CDR1 KGHDR and CDR2 SFDVKD come from the germline V gene. The V segment lost 6 bases and the J segment 5 bases; nucleotides outside the gene matches: 6. This CDR3 has 15 residues.

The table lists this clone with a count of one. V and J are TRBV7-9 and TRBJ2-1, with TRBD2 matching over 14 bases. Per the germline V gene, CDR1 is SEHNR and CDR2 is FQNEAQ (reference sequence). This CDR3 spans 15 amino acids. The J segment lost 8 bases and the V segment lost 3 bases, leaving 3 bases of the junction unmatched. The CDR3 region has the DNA TGTGCCAGCAGCTTGGGACTAGCGGGGGAGCATGAGCAGTTCTTC. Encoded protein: CASSLGLAGEHEQFF. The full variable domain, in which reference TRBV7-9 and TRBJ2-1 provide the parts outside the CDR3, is DTGVSQNPRHKITKRGQNVTFRCDPISEHNRLYWYRQTLGQGPEFLTYFQNEAQLEKSRLLSDRFSAERPKGSFSTLEIQRTEQGDSAMYLCASSLGLAGEHEQFFGPGTRLTVL.

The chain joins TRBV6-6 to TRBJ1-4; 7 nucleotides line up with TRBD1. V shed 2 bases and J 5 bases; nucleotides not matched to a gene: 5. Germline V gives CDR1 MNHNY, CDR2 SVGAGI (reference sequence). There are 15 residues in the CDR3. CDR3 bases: TGTGCCAGCAGTTACCTGAGACAGGGAAATGAAAAACTGTTTTTT. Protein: CASSYLRQGNEKLFF.

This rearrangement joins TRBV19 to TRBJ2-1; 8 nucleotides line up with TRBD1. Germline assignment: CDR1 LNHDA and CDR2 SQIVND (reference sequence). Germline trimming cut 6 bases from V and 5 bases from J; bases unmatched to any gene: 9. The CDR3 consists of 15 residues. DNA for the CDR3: TGTGCCAGTAGCCTGGAACAGGGGGTGCACAATGAGCAGTTCTTC. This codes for CASSLEQGVHNEQFF.

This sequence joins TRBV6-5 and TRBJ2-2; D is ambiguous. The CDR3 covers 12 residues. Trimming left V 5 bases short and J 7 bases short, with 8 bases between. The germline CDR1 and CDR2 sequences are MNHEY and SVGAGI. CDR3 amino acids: CASSISGGELFF. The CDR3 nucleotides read TGTGCCAGCAGTATATCGGGCGGGGAGCTGTTTTTT.

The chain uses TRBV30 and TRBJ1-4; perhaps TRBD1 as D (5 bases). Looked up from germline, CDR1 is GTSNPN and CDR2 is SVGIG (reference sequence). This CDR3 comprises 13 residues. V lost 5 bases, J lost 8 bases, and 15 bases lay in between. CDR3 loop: CAWEKGVGEKLFF. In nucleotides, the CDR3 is TGTGCCTGGGAAAAAGGGGTCGGAGAAAAACTGTTTTTT.

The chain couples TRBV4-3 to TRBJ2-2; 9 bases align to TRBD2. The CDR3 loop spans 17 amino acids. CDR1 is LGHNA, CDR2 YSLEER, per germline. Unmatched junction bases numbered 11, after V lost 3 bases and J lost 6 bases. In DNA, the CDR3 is TGCGCCAGCAGCCAGTTAATAGCGGGGGAGGCATCCGGGGAGCTGTTTTTT. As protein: CASSQLIAGEASGELFF.

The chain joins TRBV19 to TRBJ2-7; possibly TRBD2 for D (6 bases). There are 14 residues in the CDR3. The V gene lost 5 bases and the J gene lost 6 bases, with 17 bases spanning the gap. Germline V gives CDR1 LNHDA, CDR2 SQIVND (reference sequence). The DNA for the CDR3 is TGTGCCAGTAGTGAAGGAGGAGGGATGGGCGAGCAGTACTTC. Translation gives CASSEGGGMGEQYF.

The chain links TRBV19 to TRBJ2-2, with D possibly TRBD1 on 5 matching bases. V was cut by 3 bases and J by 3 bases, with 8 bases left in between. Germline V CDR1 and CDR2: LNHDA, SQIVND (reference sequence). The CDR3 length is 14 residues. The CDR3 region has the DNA TGTGCCAGTAGTATTCAGGGTGACACCGGGGAGCTGTTTTTT. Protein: CASSIQGDTGELFF. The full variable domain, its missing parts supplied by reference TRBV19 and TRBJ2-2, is DGGITQSPKYLFRKEGQNVTLSCEQNLNHDAMYWYRQDPGQGLRLIYYSQIVNDFQKGDIAEGYSVSREKKESFPLTVTSAQKNPTAFYLCASSIQGDTGELFFGEGSRLTVL.

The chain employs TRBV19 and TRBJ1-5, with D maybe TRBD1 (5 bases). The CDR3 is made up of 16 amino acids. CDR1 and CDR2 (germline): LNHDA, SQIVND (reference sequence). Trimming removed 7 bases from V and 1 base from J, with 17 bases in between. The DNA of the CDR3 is TGTGCCAGTACCGCCCTCAGGGTCACGAGCAATCAGCCCCAGCATTTT. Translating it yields CASTALRVTSNQPQHF.

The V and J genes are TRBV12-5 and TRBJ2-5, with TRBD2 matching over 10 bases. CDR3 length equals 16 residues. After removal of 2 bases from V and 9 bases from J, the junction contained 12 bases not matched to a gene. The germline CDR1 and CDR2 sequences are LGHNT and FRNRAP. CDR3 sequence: CASGLYLAGALTAQYF. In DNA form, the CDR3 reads TGTGCTAGTGGTTTGTACCTAGCGGGGGCCCTCACGGCCCAGTACTTC.

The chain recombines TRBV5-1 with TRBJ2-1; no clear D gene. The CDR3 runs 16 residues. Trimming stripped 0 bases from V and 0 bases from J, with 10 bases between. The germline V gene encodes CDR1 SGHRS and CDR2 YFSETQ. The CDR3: CASSLGVANSYNEQFF. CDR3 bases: TGCGCCAGCAGCTTGGGGGTAGCAAACTCCTACAATGAGCAGTTCTTC.

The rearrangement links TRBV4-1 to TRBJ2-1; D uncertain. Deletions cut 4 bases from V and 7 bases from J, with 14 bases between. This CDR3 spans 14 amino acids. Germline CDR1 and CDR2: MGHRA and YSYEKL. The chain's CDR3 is CASSLFVVANEQFF. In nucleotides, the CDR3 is TGCGCCAGCAGCCTATTCGTCGTGGCAAATGAGCAGTTCTTC.

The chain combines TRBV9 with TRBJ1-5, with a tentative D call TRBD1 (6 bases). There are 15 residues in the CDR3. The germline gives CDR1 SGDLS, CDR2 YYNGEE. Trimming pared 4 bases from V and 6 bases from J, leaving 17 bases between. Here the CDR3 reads CASSPRAGGSQPQHF. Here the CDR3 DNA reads TGTGCCAGCAGCCCACGCGCTGGGGGCAGTCAGCCCCAGCATTTT.

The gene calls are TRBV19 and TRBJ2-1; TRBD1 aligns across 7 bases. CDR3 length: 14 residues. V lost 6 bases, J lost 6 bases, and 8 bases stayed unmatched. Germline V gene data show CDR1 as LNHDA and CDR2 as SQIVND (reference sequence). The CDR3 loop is CASSLGQRGNEQFF. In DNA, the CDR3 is TGTGCCAGTAGCCTGGGACAGCGAGGCAATGAGCAGTTCTTC. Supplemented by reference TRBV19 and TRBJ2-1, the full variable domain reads DGGITQSPKYLFRKEGQNVTLSCEQNLNHDAMYWYRQDPGQGLRLIYYSQIVNDFQKGDIAEGYSVSREKKESFPLTVTSAQKNPTAFYLCASSLGQRGNEQFFGPGTRLTVL.

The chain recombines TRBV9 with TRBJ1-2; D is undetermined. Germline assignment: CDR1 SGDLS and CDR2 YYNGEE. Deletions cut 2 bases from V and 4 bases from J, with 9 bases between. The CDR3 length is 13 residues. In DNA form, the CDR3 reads TGTGCCAGCAGCGTGGAGACCGGCTATGGCTACACCTTC. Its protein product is CASSVETGYGYTF.

CDR3 region: CASSLIQGVGETQYF. DNA of the CDR3: TGTGCCAGCAGCTTGATACAGGGTGTTGGAGAGACCCAGTACTTC. This chain links TRBV7-8 with TRBJ2-5, with a possible D match to TRBD1 (6 bases). Germline V gives CDR1 SGHVS, CDR2 FQNEAQ. The CDR3 runs to 15 residues. Trimming stripped 3 bases from V and 4 bases from J, with 15 bases between.